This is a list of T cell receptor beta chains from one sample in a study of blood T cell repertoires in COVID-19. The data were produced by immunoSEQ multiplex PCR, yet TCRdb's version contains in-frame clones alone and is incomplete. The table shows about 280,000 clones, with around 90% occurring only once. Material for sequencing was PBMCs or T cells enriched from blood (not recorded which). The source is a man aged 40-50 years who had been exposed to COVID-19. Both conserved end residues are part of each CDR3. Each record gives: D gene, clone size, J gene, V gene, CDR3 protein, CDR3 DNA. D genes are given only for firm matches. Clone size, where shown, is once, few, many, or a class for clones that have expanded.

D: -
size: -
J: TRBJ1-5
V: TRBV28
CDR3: CASSPRVGLQPQHF
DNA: TGTGCCAGCAGTCCCAGGGTGGGTCTTCAGCCCCAGCATTTT

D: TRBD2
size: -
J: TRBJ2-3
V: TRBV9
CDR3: CASSVAMGTSGSTDTQYF
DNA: TGTGCCAGCAGCGTAGCTATGGGGACTAGCGGGAGCACAGATACGCAGTATTTT

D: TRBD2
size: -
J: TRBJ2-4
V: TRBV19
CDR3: CASSSGLDNIQYF
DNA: TGTGCCAGTAGTAGCGGACTAGATAACATTCAGTACTTC

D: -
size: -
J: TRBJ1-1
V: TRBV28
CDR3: CASSWTVPNTEAFF
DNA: TGTGCCAGCAGTTGGACAGTACCAAACACTGAAGCTTTCTTT

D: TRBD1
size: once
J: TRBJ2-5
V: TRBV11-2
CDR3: CASSLGVTGEETQYF
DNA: TGTGCCAGCAGCTTAGGCGTGACAGGGGAAGAGACCCAGTACTTC

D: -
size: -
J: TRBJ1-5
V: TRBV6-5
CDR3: CATLEDSSGQPQHF
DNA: TGTGCCACACTAGAGGACAGTTCAGGACAGCCCCAGCATTTT

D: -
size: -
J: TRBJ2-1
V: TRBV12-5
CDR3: CASGLGEGREQFF
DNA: TGTGCTAGTGGTTTAGGTGAGGGCCGTGAGCAGTTCTTC

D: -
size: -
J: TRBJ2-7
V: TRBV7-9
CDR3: CASSLGGGTPYEQYF
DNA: TGTGCCAGCAGCTTAGGGGGAGGTACTCCCTACGAGCAGTACTTC

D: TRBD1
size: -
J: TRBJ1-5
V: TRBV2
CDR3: CASSTTGAGSNQPQHF
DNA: TGTGCCAGCAGTACCACAGGGGCGGGAAGCAATCAGCCCCAGCATTTT

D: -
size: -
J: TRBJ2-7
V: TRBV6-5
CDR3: CASSRGISYEQYF
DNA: TGTGCCAGCAGCCGGGGAATCTCCTACGAGCAGTACTTC

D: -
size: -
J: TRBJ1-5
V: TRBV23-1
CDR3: CASSHLPFPTDSNQPQHF
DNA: TGCGCCAGCAGTCACCTACCCTTTCCGACAGATAGCAATCAGCCCCAGCATTTT

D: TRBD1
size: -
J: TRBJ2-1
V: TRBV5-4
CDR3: CASSFGQEEFF
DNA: TGTGCCAGCAGCTTTGGACAGGAGGAGTTCTTC

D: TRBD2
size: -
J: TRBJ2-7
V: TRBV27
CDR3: CASISRLAGGRNEQYF
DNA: TGTGCCAGCATTTCTCGATTAGCGGGAGGTCGGAACGAGCAGTACTTC

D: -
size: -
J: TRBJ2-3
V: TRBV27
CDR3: CASSLGATDTQYF
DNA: TGTGCCAGCAGTTTAGGAGCGACAGATACGCAGTATTTT

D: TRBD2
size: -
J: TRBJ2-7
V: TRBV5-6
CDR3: CASKKRESSYEQYF
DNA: TGTGCCAGCAAAAAGCGGGAGTCGAGTTACGAGCAGTACTTC

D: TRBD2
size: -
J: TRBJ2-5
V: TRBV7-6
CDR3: CASSLRLAGALETQYF
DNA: TGTGCCAGCAGCCTACGACTAGCGGGAGCTCTAGAGACCCAGTACTTC

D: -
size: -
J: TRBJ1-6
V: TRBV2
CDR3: CASRADYNSPLHF
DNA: TGTGCCAGCAGGGCGGACTATAATTCACCCCTCCACTTT

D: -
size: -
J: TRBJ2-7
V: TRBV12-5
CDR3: CASGSDNPEQYF
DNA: TGTGCTAGTGGTTCGGACAATCCTGAGCAGTACTTC

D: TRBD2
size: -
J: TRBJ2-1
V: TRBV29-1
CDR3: CSVEGATSGRQNEQFF
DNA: TGCAGCGTTGAAGGGGCGACTAGCGGGAGACAAAATGAGCAGTTCTTC

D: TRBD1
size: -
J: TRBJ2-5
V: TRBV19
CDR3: CASSKRTGLLQETQYF
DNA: TGTGCCAGTAGTAAACGGACAGGACTCCTTCAAGAGACCCAGTACTTC